Listed below are T cell receptor beta chains from one sample, sequenced in a study of metastatic and nonmetastatic thyroid tumors. TCRdb reprocessed the PCR reads using MiXCR. The top ten clones hold about a fifth of a sample with some 8,100 clones, approximately 30% of them seen once. The sequenced material came from tumor tissue. The receptors shown here come from a female donor with papillary thyroid cancer or a benign thyroid nodule (not recorded which). Some clones in this sample may be carry-over from other donors' samples. Both conserved end residues are part of each CDR3. The D gene is left open where the match is weak. Where a row states a size, it is once, few, many or the class of an expanded clone; other rows omit it.

CDR3 DNA: TGTGCCAGCAGCGTTAGGACGGACTATGGCTACACCTTC; CDR3 protein: CASSVRTDYGYTF; J gene: TRBJ1-2; clone size: .; V gene: TRBV9; D gene: .
CDR3 DNA: TGCAGTGCTAGAGATATGAGGGGGCCTTTGAACACTGAAGCTTTCTTT; CDR3 protein: CSARDMRGPLNTEAFF; J gene: TRBJ1-1; clone size: .; V gene: TRBV20-1; D gene: TRBD1
CDR3 DNA: TGTGCCAGCAGTGAGGGTAGGCTAGCGGGGGAGCTCAATGAGCAGTTCTTC; CDR3 protein: CASSEGRLAGELNEQFF; J gene: TRBJ2-1; clone size: .; V gene: TRBV2; D gene: TRBD2
CDR3 DNA: TGTGCCAGCAGCCCCCTTAGGACTGGTCGAAGTGGGTTCTTC; CDR3 protein: CASSPLRTGRSGFF; J gene: TRBJ2-1; clone size: .; V gene: TRBV7-8; D gene: .
CDR3 DNA: TGTGCTAGTGCCCGGACAGGGATCCCCCACGAGCAGTACTTC; CDR3 protein: CASARTGIPHEQYF; J gene: TRBJ2-7; clone size: .; V gene: TRBV12-5; D gene: TRBD1
CDR3 DNA: TGTGCCAGCAGTCACGGGCCCCCGAGGGATGAGCAGTTCTTC; CDR3 protein: CASSHGPPRDEQFF; J gene: TRBJ2-1; clone size: .; V gene: TRBV6-1; D gene: .
CDR3 DNA: TGTGCCAGCAGTGCTTCTAGCGGAAACAATGAGCAGTTCTTC; CDR3 protein: CASSASSGNNEQFF; J gene: TRBJ2-1; clone size: .; V gene: TRBV12-3/TRBV12-4; D gene: TRBD2
CDR3 DNA: TGTGCCAGCAGTGAACTAGCGGGGTACGAGCAGTACTTC; CDR3 protein: CASSELAGYEQYF; J gene: TRBJ2-7; clone size: many; V gene: TRBV6-1; D gene: TRBD2
CDR3 DNA: TGTGCCAGCAGTGAACAGGGAAGGCAGCCCCAGCATTTT; CDR3 protein: CASSEQGRQPQHF; J gene: TRBJ1-5; clone size: few; V gene: TRBV6-1; D gene: .
CDR3 DNA: TGCGCCAGCAGCCAAGGGGGAATGTGGCGAGAGACCCAGTACTTC; CDR3 protein: CASSQGGMWRETQYF; J gene: TRBJ2-5; clone size: medium-sized; V gene: TRBV4-1; D gene: .
CDR3 DNA: TGCGCCAGCAGCCAATCTAGCGGGAGGGCCAATGAGCAGTTCTTC; CDR3 protein: CASSQSSGRANEQFF; J gene: TRBJ2-1; clone size: few; V gene: TRBV4-1; D gene: TRBD2
CDR3 DNA: TGTGCCAGCAGTTTGTCAGGCCTTGGTAATTCACCCCTCCACTTT; CDR3 protein: CASSLSGLGNSPLHF; J gene: TRBJ1-6; clone size: few; V gene: TRBV28; D gene: .
CDR3 DNA: TGTGCCATCAGTTTCAGCGGGAGATTGGGGGAGACCCAGTACTTC; CDR3 protein: CAISFSGRLGETQYF; J gene: TRBJ2-5; clone size: medium-sized; V gene: TRBV10-3; D gene: TRBD2
CDR3 DNA: TGTGCCAGCAGCTTAGGGACAGACTATGGCTACACCTTC; CDR3 protein: CASSLGTDYGYTF; J gene: TRBJ1-2; clone size: medium-sized; V gene: TRBV7-9; D gene: .
CDR3 DNA: TGTGCCAGCAGTTACCCCGGGACCCTAGGCGAGCAGTACTTC; CDR3 protein: CASSYPGTLGEQYF; J gene: TRBJ2-7; clone size: few; V gene: TRBV6-5; D gene: .
CDR3 DNA: TGTGCCAGCATGGGGGGTCCGGCCAAAAACATTCAGTACTTC; CDR3 protein: CASMGGPAKNIQYF; J gene: TRBJ2-4; clone size: medium-sized; V gene: TRBV19; D gene: .
CDR3 DNA: TGCAGCTCAAAACGTATGGGGGAAGGCACAGATACGCAGTATTTT; CDR3 protein: CSSKRMGEGTDTQYF; J gene: TRBJ2-3; clone size: medium-sized; V gene: TRBV29-1; D gene: .
CDR3 DNA: TGTGCCAGCAGTTACTCGATCCAGCGGGACACCGGGGAGCTGTTTTTT; CDR3 protein: CASSYSIQRDTGELFF; J gene: TRBJ2-2; clone size: few; V gene: TRBV6-5; D gene: .
CDR3 DNA: TGCGCCAGCAGGGAGAGAGGGGGGAGGCAAGAGACCCAGTACTTC; CDR3 protein: CASRERGGRQETQYF; J gene: TRBJ2-5; clone size: few; V gene: TRBV10-2; D gene: .
CDR3 DNA: TGCGCCAGCAGCTTGGAGACTAGCGGGAGGGGAGAGACCCAGTACTTC; CDR3 protein: CASSLETSGRGETQYF; J gene: TRBJ2-5; clone size: .; V gene: TRBV5-1; D gene: TRBD2
CDR3 DNA: TGCAGTGCTAGAGTCGCGGGACTAGCTTCAGATACGCAGTATTTT; CDR3 protein: CSARVAGLASDTQYF; J gene: TRBJ2-3; clone size: .; V gene: TRBV20-1; D gene: TRBD2
CDR3 DNA: TGTGCCAGCAGCTTAATGGGGTTTAGGGGTATCAATGAGCAGTTCTTC; CDR3 protein: CASSLMGFRGINEQFF; J gene: TRBJ2-1; clone size: .; V gene: TRBV7-3; D gene: .
CDR3 DNA: TGTGCCAGCAGTGACTCGCAGGGACCACCTGCCTACGAGCAGTACTTC; CDR3 protein: CASSDSQGPPAYEQYF; J gene: TRBJ2-7; clone size: .; V gene: TRBV6-4; D gene: .
CDR3 DNA: TGTGCCAGCAACCCACGAGGGAGGCAAGAGACCCAGTACTTC; CDR3 protein: CASNPRGRQETQYF; J gene: TRBJ2-5; clone size: few; V gene: TRBV12-3/TRBV12-4; D gene: .
CDR3 DNA: TGTGCCACCAGTGACTCGGACAGCACCGGGGAGCTGTTTTTT; CDR3 protein: CATSDSDSTGELFF; J gene: TRBJ2-2; clone size: .; V gene: TRBV24-1; D gene: .
CDR3 DNA: TGTGCCAGCAGCTTAGAGGTGGCGGATGAGCAGTTCTTC; CDR3 protein: CASSLEVADEQFF; J gene: TRBJ2-1; clone size: few; V gene: TRBV11-3; D gene: .
CDR3 DNA: TGTGCCAGCAGGCCCGGGAACACTGAAGCTTTCTTT; CDR3 protein: CASRPGNTEAFF; J gene: TRBJ1-1; clone size: .; V gene: TRBV11-2; D gene: .
CDR3 DNA: TGTGCCAGCAGCTTTGGCCTAACTACCGGGGAGCTGTTTTTT; CDR3 protein: CASSFGLTTGELFF; J gene: TRBJ2-2; clone size: once; V gene: TRBV11-3; D gene: .
CDR3 DNA: TGTGCCAGCAGTAAGACAGGGCTCAAGGGCGGGGAGCTGTTTTTT; CDR3 protein: CASSKTGLKGGELFF; J gene: TRBJ2-2; clone size: .; V gene: TRBV2; D gene: TRBD1